This T cell receptor (beta chain) comes out of a study of spatial heterogeneity in lung cancer. Ten or more counts support this clonotype. Its antigen is undetermined. The CDR3 length is 15 residues. Germline-derived CDR1 and CDR2 are MNHNS and SASEGT. The germline V and J ends were trimmed by 2 bases and 3 bases, with 11 bases remaining between them. Each TCR cDNA molecule bore a unique molecular identifier. From the 5' RACE reads, TCRdb called clonotypes with MiXCR, one entry per CDR3 protein. The sample has 3,000 to 4,000 distinct CDR3 sequences; around 16% are singletons. Regarding time point: sample taken at primary tumor resection. Findings of the study overall: The number of expanded tumor alpha and beta chains correlated with mutation number.

This rearrangement joins TRBV6-1 to TRBJ1-5; D uncertain. Sample: lung tumor tissue, taken at surgery. The receptor comes from a female donor with early-stage non-small cell lung cancer. As DNA, the CDR3 is TGTGCCAGCAGTGAAATAGGACGGTACAATCAGCCCCAGCATTTT. Translated: CASSEIGRYNQPQHF.